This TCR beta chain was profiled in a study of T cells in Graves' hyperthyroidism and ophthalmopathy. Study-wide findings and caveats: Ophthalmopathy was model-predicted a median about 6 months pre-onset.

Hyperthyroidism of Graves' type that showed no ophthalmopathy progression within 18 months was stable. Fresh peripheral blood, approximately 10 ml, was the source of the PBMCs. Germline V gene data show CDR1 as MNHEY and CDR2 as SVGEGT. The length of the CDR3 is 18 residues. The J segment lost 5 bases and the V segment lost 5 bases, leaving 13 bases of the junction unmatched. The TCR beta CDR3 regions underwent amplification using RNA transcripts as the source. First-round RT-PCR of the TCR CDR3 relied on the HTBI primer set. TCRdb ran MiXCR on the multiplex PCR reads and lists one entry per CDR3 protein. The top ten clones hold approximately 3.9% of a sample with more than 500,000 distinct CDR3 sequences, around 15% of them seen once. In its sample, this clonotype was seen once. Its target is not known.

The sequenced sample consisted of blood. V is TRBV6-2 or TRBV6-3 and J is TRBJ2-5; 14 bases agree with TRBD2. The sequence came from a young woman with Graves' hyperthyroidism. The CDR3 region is CASSPNSGLAGGGETQYF. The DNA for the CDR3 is TGTGCCAGCAGTCCAAACTCTGGACTAGCGGGAGGCGGGGAGACCCAGTACTTC.